This T cell receptor beta chain was obtained from a study of blood T cell repertoires in COVID-19. At the level of the study: T cells, B-cell-depleted T cells, or PBMCs supplied cDNA or gDNA.

The CDR3 runs 12 residues. Germline lookup yields CDR1 MNHEY and CDR2 SVGAGI. V lost 6 bases, J lost 11 bases, and 11 bases lay in between. The study counted Cohort 3 donors as recovered given two negative PCRs, clearance, or symptom resolution. Study processing details: It was from reference gene primer amplification that nucleated cell counts were estimated. This table comes from immunoSEQ multiplex PCR, and its TCRdb copy is limited to in-frame clones, with some not included. V and J calls and clone size are given by that table; D and trimming were obtained from the DNA. The sample lists a few hundred thousand clones, roughly 84% occurring once.

This TCR came from a woman aged 40 to 50 who had recovered from COVID-19. The sequenced sample consisted of PBMCs or T cells enriched from blood (not recorded which). The chain has TRBV6-5 and TRBJ1-6; D call uncertain. The CDR3 region has the DNA TGTGCCAGCAGGGCGGGTCAAACACCCCTCCACTTT. Residues: CASRAGQTPLHF.